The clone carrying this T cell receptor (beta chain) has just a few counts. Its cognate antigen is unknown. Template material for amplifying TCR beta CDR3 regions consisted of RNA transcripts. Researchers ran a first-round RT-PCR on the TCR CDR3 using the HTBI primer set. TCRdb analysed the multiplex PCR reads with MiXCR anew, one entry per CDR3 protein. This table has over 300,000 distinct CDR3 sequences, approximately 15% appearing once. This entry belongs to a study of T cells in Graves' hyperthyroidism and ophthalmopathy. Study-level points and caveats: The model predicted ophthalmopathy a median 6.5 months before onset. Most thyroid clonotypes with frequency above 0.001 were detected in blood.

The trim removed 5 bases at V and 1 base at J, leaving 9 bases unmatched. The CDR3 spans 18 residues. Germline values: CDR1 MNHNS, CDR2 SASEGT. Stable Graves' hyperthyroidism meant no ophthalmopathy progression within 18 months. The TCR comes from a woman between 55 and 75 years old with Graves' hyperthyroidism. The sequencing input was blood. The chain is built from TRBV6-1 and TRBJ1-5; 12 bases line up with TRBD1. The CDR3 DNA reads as TGTGCCAGCAGTCCCCCCGGGACAGGGGGCATCAGCAATCAGCCCCAGCATTTT. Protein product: CASSPPGTGGISNQPQHF.